This is a list of T cell receptor beta chains from one sample in a study of vaccination effects on CD4 cells after COVID-19. These receptors have no known antigen. The assay was immunoSEQ multiplex PCR, and TCRdb's table has in-frame clones only and misses some. Altogether about 22,000 clones are present, roughly three quarters being singletons, with the ten largest covering around 17%. This specimen was CD4+ T cells from PBMCs cultured with SARS-CoV-2 spike peptides, taken before COVID-19 vaccination. All receptors derive from a human donor who had a prior SARS-CoV-2 infection. Each CDR3 is given with its conserved first and last residue. The order of the fields is clone size, V gene, J gene, D gene, CDR3 protein, CDR3 DNA. The D gene is left open where the match is weak. Clone size is not always given. Where it is, it says once, few, many or a class for expanded clones.

>-|TRBV25-1|TRBJ2-2|-
CASRTYANTGELFF
TGTGCCAGCCGGACATACGCGAACACCGGGGAGCTGTTTTTT
>-|TRBV3-1/TRBV3-2|TRBJ2-3|TRBD2
CASSYRRVLAGGPDTQYF
TGTGCCAGCAGCTACAGAAGGGTGCTAGCGGGGGGCCCAGATACGCAGTATTTT
>-|TRBV5-1|TRBJ2-2|TRBD1
CASSLTPGQGSAGELFF
TGCGCCAGCAGCTTAACACCGGGACAGGGGTCGGCCGGGGAGCTGTTTTTT
>-|TRBV5-4|TRBJ2-1|-
CASSSNPETGEQFF
TGTGCCAGCAGCTCTAACCCCGAGACGGGTGAGCAGTTCTTC
>-|TRBV5-8|TRBJ2-3|-
CASSLYGTDTQYF
TGTGCCAGCAGCTTGTACGGCACAGATACGCAGTATTTT
>-|TRBV12-5|TRBJ2-1|TRBD2
CASGFQGLADNEQFF
TGTGCTAGTGGTTTTCAAGGACTAGCGGACAATGAGCAGTTCTTC
>once|TRBV5-1|TRBJ1-3|-
CASSLGASGNTIYF
TGCGCCAGCAGCTTAGGGGCATCTGGAAACACCATATATTTT
>-|TRBV5-1|TRBJ2-1|TRBD2
CASSVVAGGLSYNEQFF
TGCGCCAGCAGCGTTGTCGCGGGGGGGCTGTCCTACAATGAGCAGTTCTTC
>-|TRBV3-1/TRBV3-2|TRBJ2-3|TRBD2
CASSQDRMEAGVNAQYF
TGTGCCAGCAGCCAAGATCGGATGGAAGCGGGAGTTAACGCGCAGTATTTT
>-|TRBV6-2/TRBV6-3|TRBJ1-1|TRBD1
CASSYFQGTVNTEAFF
TGTGCCAGCAGTTACTTCCAGGGGACAGTCAACACTGAAGCTTTCTTT
>-|TRBV5-4|TRBJ1-1|-
CASSLSYTPNTEAFF
TGTGCCAGCAGCTTGAGCTACACCCCGAACACTGAAGCTTTCTTT
>-|TRBV3-1/TRBV3-2|TRBJ2-6|-
CASRPSGANVLTF
TGTGCCAGCAGGCCCTCTGGGGCCAACGTCCTGACTTTC
>once|TRBV7-9|TRBJ2-1|-
CATSGNEQFF
TGTGCCACCAGCGGAAATGAGCAGTTCTTC
>once|TRBV30|TRBJ2-1|TRBD2
CAWRGTILTNEQFF
TGTGCCTGGAGGGGGACTATTTTGACCAATGAGCAGTTCTTC
>-|TRBV4-1|TRBJ1-5|-
CASSQGGFTGPQPQHF
TGCGCCAGCAGCCAAGGCGGGTTTACAGGGCCGCAGCCCCAGCATTTT
>-|TRBV5-4|TRBJ2-7|TRBD1
CASSPGGTGSYEQYF
TGTGCCAGCAGCCCTGGCGGGACAGGGAGCTACGAGCAGTACTTC
>once|TRBV5-6|TRBJ2-3|TRBD2
CASSLFSGGSSTDTQYF
TGTGCCAGCAGCTTGTTTAGCGGGGGGTCTAGCACAGATACGCAGTATTTT